This TCR beta chain was retrieved from a study of radiation and T cells in renal cell carcinoma. The time point was: blood 4 weeks post-SBRT, at nephrectomy. Treatment denoted: 15 Gy SBRT to primary tumor, nephrectomy 4 weeks later. The data were produced by immunoSEQ multiplex PCR, yet TCRdb's version contains in-frame clones alone and is incomplete. The table records about 150,000 clones, approximately 86% of them present only once. Concerning this clone: No antigen is known for it.

The study's findings and limits: No pretreatment tumor biopsies were available for baseline clonotypes.

CDR3 length: 12 amino acids. Germline values: CDR1 MNHEY, CDR2 SMNVEV (reference sequence). Trimming removed 6 bases from V and 7 bases from J, with 12 bases in between. Sequencing used blood, obtained from a patient whose treatment included radiotherapy and nephrectomy. The rearrangement joins TRBV27 to TRBJ2-5; D gene ambiguous. The source of this sequence is a woman aged 45-65 years with renal cell carcinoma. CDR3: CASSWGTGTQYF. DNA of the CDR3: TGTGCCAGCAGCTGGGGAACGGGGACCCAGTACTTC.